This T cell receptor beta chain was identified during a study of blood T cell repertoires in COVID-19. Study context: Nucleic acid was either cDNA or gDNA, and it came from T cells, B-cell-depleted T cells, or PBMCs.

J gave up 1 base and V 5 bases, and 8 bases lay outside the gene matches. Germline V CDR1 and CDR2: SGHTA, FQGNSA. This CDR3 comprises 18 residues. How the authors handled the data: The assay estimated nucleated cells by amplifying reference gene primers. This table comes from immunoSEQ multiplex PCR, and its TCRdb copy is limited to in-frame clones, with some not included. From that table come the V and J calls and clone size; the DNA was used to work out D and trimming. The table records fewer than 250,000 clones, around 84% of them present only once. The V and J genes are TRBV7-2 and TRBJ2-3, with TRBD2 matching 14 bases. The specimen was peripheral blood. This TCR derives from a man aged 30 to 45 with active or convalescent COVID-19. CDR3 bases: TGTGCCAGCAGCCCTCGGTCGACTAGCGGGGGGGGCACAGATACGCAGTATTTT. This gives the protein CASSPRSTSGGGTDTQYF.